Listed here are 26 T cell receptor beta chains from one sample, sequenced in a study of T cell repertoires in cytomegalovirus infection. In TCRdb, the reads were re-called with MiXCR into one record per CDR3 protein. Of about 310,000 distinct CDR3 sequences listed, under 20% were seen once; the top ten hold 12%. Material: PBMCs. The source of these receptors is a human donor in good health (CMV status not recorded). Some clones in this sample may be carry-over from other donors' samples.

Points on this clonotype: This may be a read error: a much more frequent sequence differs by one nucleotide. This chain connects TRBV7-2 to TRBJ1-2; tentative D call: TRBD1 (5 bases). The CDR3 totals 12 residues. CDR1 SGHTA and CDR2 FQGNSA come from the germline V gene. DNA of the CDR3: TGTGCCATCAGCTTAGCCGAGAATGACAGATCCTTC. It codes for CAISLAENDRSF.

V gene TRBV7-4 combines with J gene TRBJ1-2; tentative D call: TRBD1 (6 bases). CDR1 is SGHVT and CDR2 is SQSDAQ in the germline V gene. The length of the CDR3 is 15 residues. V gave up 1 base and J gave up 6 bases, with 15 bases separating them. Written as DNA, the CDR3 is TGTGCCAGCAGCTTAGACCCCACAGGGAGAAATGGCTACACCTTC. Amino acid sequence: CASSLDPTGRNGYTF.

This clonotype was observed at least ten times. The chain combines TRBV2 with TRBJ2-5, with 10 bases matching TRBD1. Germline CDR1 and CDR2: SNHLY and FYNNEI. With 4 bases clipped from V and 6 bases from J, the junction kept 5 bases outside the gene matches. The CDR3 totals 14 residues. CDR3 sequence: CASSGDRGLQTQYF. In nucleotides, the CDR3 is TGTGCCAGCAGTGGGGACAGGGGCCTGCAGACCCAGTACTTC.

The CDR3 DNA sequence: TGTGCCAGTAGCCCGGATAACGGTTTGAGCAATCAGCCCCAGCATTTT. Translated: CASSPDNGLSNQPQHF. The chain employs TRBV19 and TRBJ1-5; D unclear. CDR3 length: 16 residues. The germline V and J ends were trimmed by 6 bases and 1 base, with 16 bases remaining between them. Germline values: CDR1 LNHDA, CDR2 SQIVND (reference sequence).

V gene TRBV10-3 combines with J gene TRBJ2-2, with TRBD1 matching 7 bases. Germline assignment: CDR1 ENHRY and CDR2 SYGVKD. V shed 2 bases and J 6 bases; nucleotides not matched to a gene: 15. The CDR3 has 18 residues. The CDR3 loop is CAISEPTSGRGPSGELFF. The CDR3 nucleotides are TGTGCCATCAGTGAGCCGACCAGCGGTAGGGGGCCTTCCGGGGAGCTGTTTTTT.

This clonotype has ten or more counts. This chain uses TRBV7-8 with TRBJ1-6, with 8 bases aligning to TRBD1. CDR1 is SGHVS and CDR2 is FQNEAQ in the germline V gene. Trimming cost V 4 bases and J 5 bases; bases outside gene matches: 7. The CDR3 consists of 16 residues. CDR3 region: CASSSDWTGHNSPLHF. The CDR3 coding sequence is TGTGCCAGCAGCTCCGATTGGACAGGGCATAATTCACCCCTCCACTTT.

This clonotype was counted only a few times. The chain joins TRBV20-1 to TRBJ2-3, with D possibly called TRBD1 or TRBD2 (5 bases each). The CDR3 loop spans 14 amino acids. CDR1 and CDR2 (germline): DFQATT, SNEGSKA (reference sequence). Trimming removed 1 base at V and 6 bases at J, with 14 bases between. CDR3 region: CSARGGTLGDTQYF. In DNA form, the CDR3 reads TGCAGTGCTAGAGGGGGGACCCTCGGGGATACGCAGTATTTT.

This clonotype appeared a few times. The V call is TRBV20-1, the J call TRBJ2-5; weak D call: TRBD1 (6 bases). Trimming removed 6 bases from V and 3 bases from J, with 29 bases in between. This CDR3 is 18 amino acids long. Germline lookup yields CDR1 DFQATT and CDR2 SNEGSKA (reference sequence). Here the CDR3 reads CSARAGDPGPGGEETQYF. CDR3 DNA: TGCAGTGCCAGGGCAGGGGACCCCGGCCCGGGTGGGGAAGAGACCCAGTACTTC.

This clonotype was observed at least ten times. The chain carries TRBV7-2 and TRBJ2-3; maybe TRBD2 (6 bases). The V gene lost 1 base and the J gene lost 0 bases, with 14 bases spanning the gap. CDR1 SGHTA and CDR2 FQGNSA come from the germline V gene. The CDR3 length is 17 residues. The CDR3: CASSLVPLTSSTDTQYF. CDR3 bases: TGTGCCAGCAGCTTAGTCCCTCTAACTAGCAGCACAGATACGCAGTATTTT.

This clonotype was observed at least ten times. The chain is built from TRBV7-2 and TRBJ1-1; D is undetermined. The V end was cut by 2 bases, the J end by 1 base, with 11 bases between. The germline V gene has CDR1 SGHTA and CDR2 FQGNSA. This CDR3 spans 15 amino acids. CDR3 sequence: CASSLRSRQNTEAFF. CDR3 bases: TGTGCCAGCAGCTTAAGGTCCCGCCAGAACACTGAAGCTTTCTTT.

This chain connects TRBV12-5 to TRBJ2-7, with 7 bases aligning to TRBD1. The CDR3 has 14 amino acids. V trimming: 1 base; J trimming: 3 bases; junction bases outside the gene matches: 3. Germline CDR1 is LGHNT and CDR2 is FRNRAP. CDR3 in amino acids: CASGLARTGYEQYF. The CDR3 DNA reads TGTGCTAGTGGTTTGGCCAGGACAGGCTACGAGCAGTACTTC.

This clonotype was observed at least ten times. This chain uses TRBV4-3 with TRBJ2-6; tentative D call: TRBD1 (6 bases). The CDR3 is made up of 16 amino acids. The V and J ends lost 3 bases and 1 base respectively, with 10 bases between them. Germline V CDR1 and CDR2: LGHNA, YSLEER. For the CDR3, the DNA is TGCGCCAGCAGCCACCTTACAGGGTCTGGGGCCAACGTCCTGACTTTC. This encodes CASSHLTGSGANVLTF.

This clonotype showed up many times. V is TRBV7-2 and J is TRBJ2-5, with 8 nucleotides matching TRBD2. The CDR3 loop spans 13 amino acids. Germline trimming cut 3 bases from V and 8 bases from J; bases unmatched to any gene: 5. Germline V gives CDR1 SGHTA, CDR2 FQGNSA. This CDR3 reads CASSFGAGETQYF. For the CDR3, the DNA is TGTGCCAGCAGCTTTGGAGCGGGGGAAACCCAGTACTTC.

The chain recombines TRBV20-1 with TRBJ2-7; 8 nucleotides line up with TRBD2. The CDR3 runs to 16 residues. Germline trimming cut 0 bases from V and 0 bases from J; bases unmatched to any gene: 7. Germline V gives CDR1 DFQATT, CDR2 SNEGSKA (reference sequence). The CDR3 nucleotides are TGCAGTGCTAGAGATCACGCGGGGGGACTCTCCTACGAGCAGTACTTC. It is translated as CSARDHAGGLSYEQYF.

CDR3 loop: CASSYSGTPMNTEAFF. Here the CDR3 DNA reads TGTGCCAGCAGTTACTCGGGGACCCCCATGAACACTGAAGCTTTCTTT. The V call is TRBV6-5, the J call TRBJ1-1; TRBD1 is a possible D gene (5 bases). Germline CDR1 MNHEY, CDR2 SVGAGI. The CDR3 spans 16 residues. Trimming left V 0 bases short and J 0 bases short, with 11 bases between.

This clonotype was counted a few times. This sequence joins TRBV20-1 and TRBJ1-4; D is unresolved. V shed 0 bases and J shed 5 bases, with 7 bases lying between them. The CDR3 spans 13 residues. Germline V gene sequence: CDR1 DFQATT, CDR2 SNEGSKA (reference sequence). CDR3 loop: CSARDGRNEKLFF. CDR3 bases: TGCAGTGCTAGAGATGGGCGGAATGAAAAACTGTTTTTT.

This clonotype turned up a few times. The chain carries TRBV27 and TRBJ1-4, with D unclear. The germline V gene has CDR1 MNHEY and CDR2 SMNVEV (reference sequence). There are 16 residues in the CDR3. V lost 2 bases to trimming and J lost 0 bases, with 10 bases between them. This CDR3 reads CASSLQGFATNEKLFF. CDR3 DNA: TGTGCCAGCAGTTTACAAGGATTTGCAACTAATGAAAAACTGTTTTTT.

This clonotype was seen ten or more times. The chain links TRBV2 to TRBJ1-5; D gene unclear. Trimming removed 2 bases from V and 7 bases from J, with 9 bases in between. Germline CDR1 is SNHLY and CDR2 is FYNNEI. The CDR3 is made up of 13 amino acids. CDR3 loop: CASSEFGLQPQHF. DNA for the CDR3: TGTGCCAGCAGTGAATTTGGTTTGCAGCCCCAGCATTTT.

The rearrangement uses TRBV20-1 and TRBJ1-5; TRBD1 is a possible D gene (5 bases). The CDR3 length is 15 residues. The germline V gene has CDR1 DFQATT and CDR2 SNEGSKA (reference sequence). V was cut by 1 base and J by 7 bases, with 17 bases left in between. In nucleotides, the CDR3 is TGCAGTGCTAGAGGCCCTTGGGGCGAGGGACAGCCCCAGCATTTT. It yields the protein CSARGPWGEGQPQHF.

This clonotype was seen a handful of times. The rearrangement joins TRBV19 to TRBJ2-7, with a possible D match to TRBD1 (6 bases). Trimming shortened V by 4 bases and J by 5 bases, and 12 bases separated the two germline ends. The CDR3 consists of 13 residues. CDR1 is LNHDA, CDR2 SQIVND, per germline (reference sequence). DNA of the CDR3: TGTGCCAGTAGTAGGGACACAGCAGACGAGCAGTACTTC. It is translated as CASSRDTADEQYF. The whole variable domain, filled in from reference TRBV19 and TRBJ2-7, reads DGGITQSPKYLFRKEGQNVTLSCEQNLNHDAMYWYRQDPGQGLRLIYYSQIVNDFQKGDIAEGYSVSREKKESFPLTVTSAQKNPTAFYLCASSRDTADEQYFGPGTRLTVT.

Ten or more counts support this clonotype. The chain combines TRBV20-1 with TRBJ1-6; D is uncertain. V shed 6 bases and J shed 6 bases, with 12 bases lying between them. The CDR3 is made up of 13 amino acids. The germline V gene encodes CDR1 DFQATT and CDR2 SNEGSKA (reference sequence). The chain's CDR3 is CSAQQILNSPLHF. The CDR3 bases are TGCAGTGCGCAACAGATCCTTAATTCACCCCTCCACTTT.

CDR3 in amino acids: CASSYQTGFGYTF. The CDR3 DNA reads as TGTGCCAGCAGTTACCAGACAGGGTTTGGCTACACCTTC. The chain employs TRBV6-5 and TRBJ1-2, with 7 bases identical to TRBD1. The V gene end was trimmed by 2 bases and the J gene end by 7 bases; junction bases not matched to a gene: 4. The germline gives CDR1 MNHEY, CDR2 SVGAGI. The CDR3 length is 13 residues.

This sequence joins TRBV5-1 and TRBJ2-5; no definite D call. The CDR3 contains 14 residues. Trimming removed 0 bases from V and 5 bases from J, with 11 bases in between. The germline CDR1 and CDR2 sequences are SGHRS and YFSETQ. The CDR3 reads CASSLVLAGETQYF. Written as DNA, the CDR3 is TGCGCCAGCAGCTTGGTATTAGCTGGGGAGACCCAGTACTTC.

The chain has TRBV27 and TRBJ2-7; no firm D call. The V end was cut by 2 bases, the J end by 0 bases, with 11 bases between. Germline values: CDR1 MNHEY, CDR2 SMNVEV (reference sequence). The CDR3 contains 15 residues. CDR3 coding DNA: TGTGCCAGCAGTTTAGTATTGACGAGCTCCTACGAGCAGTACTTC. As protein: CASSLVLTSSYEQYF.

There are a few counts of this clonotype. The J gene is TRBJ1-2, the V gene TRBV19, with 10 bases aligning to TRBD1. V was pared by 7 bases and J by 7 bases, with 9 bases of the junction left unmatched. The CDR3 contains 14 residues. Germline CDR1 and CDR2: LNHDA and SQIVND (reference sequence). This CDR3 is CASIDRDRGPGYTF. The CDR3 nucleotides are TGTGCCAGTATTGACCGGGACAGGGGCCCTGGCTACACCTTC.

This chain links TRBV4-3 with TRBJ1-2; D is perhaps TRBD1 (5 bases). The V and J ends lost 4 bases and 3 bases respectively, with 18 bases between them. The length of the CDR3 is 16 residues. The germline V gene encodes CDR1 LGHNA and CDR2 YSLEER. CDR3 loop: CASSPQAGPNHYGYTF. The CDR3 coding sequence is TGCGCCAGCAGCCCTCAAGCGGGACCTAACCACTATGGCTACACCTTC.